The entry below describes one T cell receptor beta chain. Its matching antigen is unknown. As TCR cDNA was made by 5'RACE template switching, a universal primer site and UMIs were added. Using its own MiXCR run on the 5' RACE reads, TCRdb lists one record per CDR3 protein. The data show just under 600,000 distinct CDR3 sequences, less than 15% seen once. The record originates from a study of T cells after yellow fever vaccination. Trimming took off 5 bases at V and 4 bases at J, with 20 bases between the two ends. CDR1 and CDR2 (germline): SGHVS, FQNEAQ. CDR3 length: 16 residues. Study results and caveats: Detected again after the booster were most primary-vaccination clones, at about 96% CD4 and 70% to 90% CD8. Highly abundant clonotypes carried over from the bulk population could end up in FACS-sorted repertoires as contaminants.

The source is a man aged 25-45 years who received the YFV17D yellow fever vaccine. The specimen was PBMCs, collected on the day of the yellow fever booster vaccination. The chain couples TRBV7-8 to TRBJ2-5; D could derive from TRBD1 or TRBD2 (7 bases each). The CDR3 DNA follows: TGTGCCAGCAGCCAAGCGGGACAGAGGTCTCGAGAGACCCAGTACTTC. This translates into CASSQAGQRSRETQYF.